The 25 T cell receptor beta chains listed next were all sequenced from one sample in a study of shared clonotypes between healthy human individuals. Profiling relied on immunoSEQ multiplex PCR, and the TCRdb table lists in-frame clones only, not all of them. The table has 2,500,000 or so clones, over 85% seen once; the top ten hold roughly 0.39%. The sequenced sample consisted of naive CD4+ T cells from PBMCs. The subset here: CD45RA+ positively selected. These TCRs come from a man aged 18 to 29 in good health. Some clones in this sample may be carry-over from other donors' samples.

This clone was detected only once. This sequence joins TRBV7-2 and TRBJ2-4; TRBD2 aligns across 15 bases. CDR1 SGHTA and CDR2 FQGNSA come from the germline V gene. J lost 15 bases, V lost 5 bases, and 8 bases had no gene match. This CDR3 has 14 residues. The CDR3 loop reads CASSGGTSGRTPYF. The CDR3 DNA follows: TGTGCCAGCAGCGGGGGGACTAGCGGGAGGACCCCGTACTTC.

The CDR3 sequence is CASTQGQLDRGYTF. DNA of the CDR3: TGTGCCAGCACCCAGGGACAGTTGGACCGTGGCTACACCTTC. The rearrangement uses TRBV9 and TRBJ1-2, with 7 bases lining up with TRBD1. In germline, CDR1 is SGDLS, CDR2 YYNGEE. The CDR3 extends over 14 amino acids. With V trimmed by 6 bases and J by 7 bases, 12 bases remained unmatched.

V usage is TRBV5-1 and J usage is TRBJ2-2; D gene unclear. The germline V gene has CDR1 SGHRS and CDR2 YFSETQ. V was shortened by 1 base and J by 0 bases, with 7 bases between the two germline ends. CDR3 size: 15 residues. As DNA, the CDR3 is TGCGCCAGCAGCTTGATCCAGCCGAACACCGGGGAGCTGTTTTTT. Its translation is CASSLIQPNTGELFF.

The rearrangement joins TRBV7-9 to TRBJ1-4; TRBD1 matches 7 bases. The germline gives CDR1 SEHNR, CDR2 FQNEAQ (reference sequence). This CDR3 is 15 amino acids long. Trimming cost V 4 bases and J 8 bases; bases outside gene matches: 10. Here the CDR3 reads CASSWGGTGEEKLFF. The CDR3 bases are TGTGCCAGCAGCTGGGGGGGAACAGGGGAAGAAAAACTGTTTTTT.

The chain combines TRBV5-1 with TRBJ2-2; D is unresolved. The CDR3 is 15 residues long. Germline V lookup: CDR1 SGHRS, CDR2 YFSETQ. V lost 1 base to trimming and J lost 1 base, with 8 bases between them. CDR3 sequence reads: CASSLYGENTGELFF. The CDR3 bases are TGCGCCAGCAGCTTGTACGGAGAGAACACCGGGGAGCTGTTTTTT.

The chain uses TRBV6-1 and TRBJ2-5; D uncertain. Trimming left V 0 bases short and J 5 bases short, with 13 bases between. The germline gives CDR1 MNHNS, CDR2 SASEGT. The CDR3 is made up of 15 amino acids. The CDR3, as DNA: TGTGCCAGCAGTGAAGCGCGTGGCCCGTGGGAGACCCAGTACTTC. Protein product: CASSEARGPWETQYF.

The gene calls are TRBV7-9 and TRBJ2-2; D possibly corresponds to TRBD1 (5 bases). This CDR3 is built from 17 residues. V gave up 1 base and J gave up 1 base, with 13 bases separating them. Germline loops: CDR1 SEHNR, CDR2 FQNEAQ (reference sequence). CDR3 in amino acids: CASSLDYGQGNTGELFF. The CDR3, as DNA: TGTGCCAGCAGCTTAGACTATGGGCAGGGGAACACCGGGGAGCTGTTTTTT.

This chain connects TRBV5-1 to TRBJ2-2; no definite D call. This CDR3 is 12 amino acids long. The V end lost 4 bases, the J end lost 1 base, and 2 bases lay between the germline ends. Germline CDR1 SGHRS, CDR2 YFSETQ. CDR3 sequence: CASSENTGELFF. CDR3 in DNA: TGCGCCAGCAGCGAGAACACCGGGGAGCTGTTTTTT.

The chain employs TRBV29-1 and TRBJ2-7; 10 bases are shared with TRBD2. The V gene end was trimmed by 3 bases and the J gene end by 2 bases; junction bases not matched to a gene: 7. Germline V lookup: CDR1 SQVTM, CDR2 ANQGSEA. This CDR3 is built from 15 residues. CDR3 residues: CSVEERLAGAYEQYF. The CDR3 nucleotides read TGCAGCGTTGAGGAAAGACTAGCGGGCGCCTACGAGCAGTACTTC.

This clone is a singleton in its sample. This chain uses TRBV4-3 with TRBJ2-1, with D tentatively TRBD2 (6 bases). The CDR3 extends over 15 amino acids. The germline V gene encodes CDR1 LGHNA and CDR2 YSLEER. The V gene lost 0 bases and the J gene lost 9 bases, with 15 bases spanning the gap. As DNA, the CDR3 is TGCGCCAGCAGCCAAGAGGTATCTAGCGAGGGTGAGCAGTTCTTC. Translating gives CASSQEVSSEGEQFF.

CDR3 bases: TGTGCCAGCAGTCAGGACAGTATCAGGGAAAAACTGTTTTTT. Its protein product is CASSQDSIREKLFF. The rearrangement uses TRBV28 and TRBJ1-4; D perhaps matches TRBD1 (6 bases). Looked up from germline, CDR1 is MDHEN and CDR2 is SYDVKM. The germline V and J ends were trimmed by 5 bases and 8 bases, with 15 bases remaining between them. The CDR3 extends over 14 amino acids.

This sequence joins TRBV5-1 and TRBJ2-2; TRBD1 matches 7 bases. CDR1 and CDR2 from the germline V gene are SGHRS and YFSETQ. Trimming took 4 bases from V and 0 from J; bases not matched to a gene: 9. The CDR3 has 17 amino acids. This CDR3 is CASSPPGQIANTGELFF. The DNA for the CDR3 is TGCGCCAGCAGCCCGCCGGGACAGATCGCGAACACCGGGGAGCTGTTTTTT. Full variable domain (outside the CDR3, taken from reference TRBV5-1 and TRBJ2-2): KAGVTQTPRYLIKTRGQQVTLSCSPISGHRSVSWYQQTPGQGLQFLFEYFSETQRNKGNFPGRFSGRQFSNSRSEMNVSTLELGDSALYLCASSPPGQIANTGELFFGEGSRLTVL.

This rearrangement joins TRBV6-5 to TRBJ1-6, with D possibly matching TRBD1 (5 bases). CDR3 length: 15 residues. V was pared by 0 bases and J by 9 bases, with 12 bases between. Per germline, CDR1 MNHEY and CDR2 SVGAGI. CDR3 residues: CASSYSGQGGSPLHF. As DNA, the CDR3 is TGTGCCAGCAGTTACTCCGGGCAGGGAGGTTCACCCCTCCACTTT.

The chain has TRBV28 and TRBJ1-4, with TRBD1 as a possible D gene (5 bases). Germline loops: CDR1 MDHEN, CDR2 SYDVKM. V was shortened by 3 bases and J by 8 bases, with 16 bases between the two germline ends. The CDR3 spans 15 residues. The CDR3 bases are TGTGCCAGCAGTTTGTTAGGAGGGGTGGACGAAAAACTGTTTTTT. Encoded protein: CASSLLGGVDEKLFF.

The genes are TRBV18 and TRBJ1-1; no clear D gene. This CDR3 has 14 amino acids. Germline assignment: CDR1 KGHSH and CDR2 LQKENI. With 1 base removed from V and 1 base from J, the gap between germline ends came to 7 bases. This CDR3 reads CASSPQDWNTEAFF. CDR3 bases: TGTGCCAGCTCACCACAGGATTGGAACACTGAAGCTTTCTTT.

This chain connects TRBV5-1 to TRBJ2-1; 13 nucleotides align to TRBD2. V was pared by 4 bases and J by 8 bases, with 3 bases of the junction left unmatched. This CDR3 is 14 amino acids long. CDR1 is SGHRS, CDR2 YFSETQ, per germline. For the CDR3, the DNA is TGCGCCAGCAGCCACGGGACTAGCGGGGATGAGCAGTTCTTC. Its protein is CASSHGTSGDEQFF.

The chain recombines TRBV11-3 with TRBJ2-7; TRBD1 is a possible D gene (6 bases). Germline CDR1 is SGHNT and CDR2 is YENEEA. Trimming pared 4 bases from V and 12 bases from J, leaving 22 bases between. CDR3 length: 14 amino acids. CDR3 sequence: CASSSKGDGTALYF. The CDR3 nucleotides are TGTGCCAGCAGCTCAAAGGGGGACGGGACCGCTTTGTACTTC.

The V call is TRBV18, the J call TRBJ2-7; D call uncertain. Trimming took 2 bases from V and 2 from J, leaving 7 bases between them. This CDR3 spans 13 amino acids. Germline V lookup: CDR1 KGHSH, CDR2 LQKENI. CDR3 nucleotide sequence: TGTGCCAGCTCACCAATAACAGCCTACGAGCAGTACTTC. This gives the protein CASSPITAYEQYF.

The chain employs TRBV28 and TRBJ1-1; possible D gene TRBD1, 6 bases. V was pared by 5 bases and J by 6 bases, with 10 bases between. The germline gives CDR1 MDHEN, CDR2 SYDVKM. This CDR3 comprises 12 residues. The CDR3 reads CASSTGYPEAFF. The DNA of the CDR3 is TGTGCCAGCAGTACAGGGTATCCTGAAGCTTTCTTT. Full variable domain (rest looked up from reference TRBV28 and TRBJ1-1): DVKVTQSSRYLVKRTGEKVFLECVQDMDHENMFWYRQDPGLGLRLIYFSYDVKMKEKGDIPEGYSVSREKKERFSLILESASTNQTSMYLCASSTGYPEAFFGQGTRLTVV.

CDR3 in amino acids: CASSPGTSIAKNIQYF. The CDR3 bases are TGTGCCAGCAGCCCTGGGACATCGATAGCCAAAAACATTCAGTACTTC. The gene calls are TRBV5-6 and TRBJ2-4; the D gene is possibly TRBD1 (6 bases). The CDR3 loop spans 16 amino acids. V lost 4 bases, J lost 0 bases, and 14 bases lay in between. In germline, CDR1 is SGHDT, CDR2 YYEEEE.

The rearrangement joins TRBV2 to TRBJ1-5; D ambiguous. CDR1 is SNHLY, CDR2 FYNNEI, per germline. V lost 7 bases, J lost 5 bases, and 15 bases lay in between. The CDR3 runs 14 residues. The CDR3, as DNA: TGTGCCAGCAACTTAGGGAGGGCCGATCAGCCCCAGCATTTT. The encoded protein is CASNLGRADQPQHF. Complete variable domain (other parts from reference TRBV2 and TRBJ1-5): EPEVTQTPSHQVTQMGQEVILRCVPISNHLYFYWYRQILGQKVEFLVSFYNNEISEKSEIFDDQFSVERPDGSNFTLKIRSTKLEDSAMYFCASNLGRADQPQHFGDGTRLSIL.

This clone has a single count. This chain links TRBV18 with TRBJ2-5; 10 bases map to TRBD2. The CDR3 is 16 amino acids. Looked up from germline, CDR1 is KGHSH and CDR2 is LQKENI. The trim removed 4 bases at V and 0 bases at J, leaving 5 bases unmatched. DNA for the CDR3: TGTGCCAGCTCACTATTAGCGGGAGGCAACCAAGAGACCCAGTACTTC. Translating it yields CASSLLAGGNQETQYF.

The CDR3 nucleotides read TGTGCCAGCAGCCTACGGGAGGTGATCTACGAGCAGTACTTC. This gives the protein CASSLREVIYEQYF. The genes are TRBV11-2 and TRBJ2-7, with 7 bases fitting TRBD2. Losses at the gene ends were 5 bases for V and 3 bases for J; bases not matched to a gene: 7. This CDR3 has 14 amino acids. Germline values: CDR1 SGHAT, CDR2 FQNNGV.

The chain joins TRBV5-1 to TRBJ2-3; 15 bases are shared with TRBD2. CDR3 length: 18 amino acids. Trimming removed 3 bases from V and 2 bases from J; junction bases left unmatched: 7. Germline V gene lookup returns CDR1 SGHRS and CDR2 YFSETQ. The CDR3 region is CASSWGGLAGGNTDTQYF. CDR3 coding DNA: TGCGCCAGCAGCTGGGGGGGACTAGCGGGAGGAAACACAGATACGCAGTATTTT.

V usage is TRBV16 and J usage is TRBJ1-4; D not certain. The CDR3 covers 12 residues. Germline values: CDR1 KGHSY, CDR2 FQNENV. With 0 bases removed from V and 13 bases from J, the gap between germline ends came to 9 bases. In DNA form, the CDR3 reads TGTGCCAGCAGCCAATCGGGCCCGGGACTGTTTTTT. Translating gives CASSQSGPGLFF. Complete variable domain (other parts from reference TRBV16 and TRBJ1-4): GEEVAQTPKHLVRGEGQKAKLYCAPIKGHSYVFWYQQVLKNEFKFLISFQNENVFDETGMPKERFSAKCLPNSPCSLEIQATKLEDSAVYFCASSQSGPGLFFGSGTQLSVL.